One sample yielded the 21 T cell receptor beta chains listed below, sequenced in a study of blood T cell repertoires in COVID-19. Profiling relied on immunoSEQ multiplex PCR, and the TCRdb table lists in-frame clones only, not all of them. The sample has 150,000 to 200,000 clones; about 86% are singletons. The specimen sequenced was peripheral blood. The receptors were sampled from a human donor with acute or convalescent COVID-19. The donor label of this sample is uncertain.

The chain joins TRBV27 to TRBJ1-2; possibly TRBD1 for D (6 bases). Germline V gene data show CDR1 as MNHEY and CDR2 as SMNVEV (reference sequence). V was shortened by 2 bases and J by 4 bases, with 11 bases between the two germline ends. CDR3 length equals 14 residues. CDR3 sequence: CASSLGQNPYGYTF. CDR3 nucleotide sequence: TGTGCCAGCAGTTTAGGACAGAACCCCTATGGCTACACCTTC.

This clone was recorded a few times. The chain is built from TRBV3-1 (or the pseudogene TRBV3-2) and TRBJ1-2, with 7 positions matching TRBD1. CDR1 and CDR2 from the germline V gene are LGHDT and YNNKEL (reference sequence). The CDR3 is made up of 14 amino acids. Trimming at V came to 1 base and at J to 8 bases, leaving 7 bases not matched to a gene. The CDR3 is CASSQGGRGIGYTF. DNA for the CDR3: TGTGCCAGCAGCCAAGGGGGCAGGGGGATCGGCTACACCTTC.

This clone was detected once. The V and J genes are TRBV7-3 and TRBJ2-1, with TRBD2 identical over 7 bases. The CDR3 has 15 residues. Unmatched junction bases numbered 5, after V lost 2 bases and J lost 4 bases. CDR1 is SGHTA, CDR2 FQGTGA, per germline. The CDR3 region has the DNA TGTGCCAGCAGCTTAGGTTCTAGCGGATACAATGAGCAGTTCTTC. This codes for CASSLGSSGYNEQFF.

CDR3: CASSTNGDTYNEQFF. CDR3 bases: TGTGCCAGCAGCACCAACGGGGACACTTACAATGAGCAGTTCTTC. J is TRBJ2-1 and V is TRBV6-5; the D gene is possibly TRBD1 (6 bases). Germline CDR1 is MNHEY and CDR2 is SVGAGI. V was clipped by 6 bases and J by 4 bases, with 16 bases between them. The CDR3 runs to 15 residues.

The gene calls are TRBV25-1 and TRBJ1-2; D call uncertain. The CDR3 length is 16 residues. Per the germline V gene, CDR1 is MGHDK and CDR2 is SYGVNS. V lost 4 bases and J 6 bases, leaving 21 bases between the germline ends. The CDR3 here is CASSGGGGSGYDGYTF. DNA of the CDR3: TGTGCCAGCAGTGGGGGTGGAGGGAGTGGGTATGATGGCTACACCTTC.

The rearrangement joins TRBV7-7 to TRBJ2-3; TRBD2 aligns across 13 bases. The J segment lost 5 bases and the V segment lost 5 bases, leaving 7 bases of the junction unmatched. The CDR3 is 16 amino acids. Germline V gene sequence: CDR1 SSHAT, CDR2 FNYEAQ (reference sequence). The CDR3 reads CASSPGLAGERDTQYF. CDR3 bases: TGTGCCAGCAGCCCCGGACTAGCGGGAGAAAGAGATACGCAGTATTTT.

This chain links TRBV30 with TRBJ1-3; possibly TRBD1 for D (5 bases). V lost 1 base to trimming and J lost 4 bases, with 11 bases between them. The CDR3 spans 14 residues. The germline gives CDR1 GTSNPN, CDR2 SVGIG (reference sequence). CDR3 sequence (DNA): TGTGCCTGGAGTGAGGGGATTGACGGAAACACCATATATTTT. It encodes CAWSEGIDGNTIYF.

This rearrangement joins TRBV6-6 to TRBJ2-3, with D uncertain. The length of the CDR3 is 13 residues. From germline, CDR1 is MNHNY and CDR2 SVGAGI (reference sequence). Between the trimmed V and J ends, which lost 0 bases and 2 bases, there was a span of 3 bases. The CDR3 sequence: CASSYSYTDTQYF. The CDR3 bases are TGTGCCAGCAGTTACTCGTACACAGATACGCAGTATTTT.

The gene calls are TRBV9 and TRBJ1-2; D perhaps matches TRBD1 (6 bases). The CDR3 covers 16 residues. The V and J ends lost 2 bases and 0 bases respectively, with 14 bases between them. In germline, CDR1 is SGDLS, CDR2 YYNGEE. CDR3 bases: TGTGCCAGCAGCGTGAAGAACAGGGAAGCTAACTATGGCTACACCTTC. It translates to CASSVKNREANYGYTF.

The J gene is TRBJ2-7, the V gene TRBV5-4, with 11 bases lining up with TRBD1. Germline trimming cut 2 bases from V and 2 bases from J; bases unmatched to any gene: 3. CDR1 is SGHNT, CDR2 YYREEE, per germline (reference sequence). The CDR3 length is 15 residues. The CDR3 sequence is CASSFGTGGTYEQYF. For the CDR3, the DNA is TGTGCCAGCAGCTTCGGGACAGGGGGGACCTACGAGCAGTACTTC.

The chain recombines TRBV15 with TRBJ1-4; D call uncertain. This CDR3 is 14 amino acids long. V lost 0 bases, J lost 7 bases, and 9 bases lay in between. Looked up from germline, CDR1 is LNHNV and CDR2 is YYDKDF (reference sequence). The CDR3 loop is CATSRDMRSEKLFF. DNA for the CDR3: TGTGCCACCAGCAGAGATATGAGAAGTGAAAAACTGTTTTTT. The entire variable domain, with the rest obtained from reference TRBV15 and TRBJ1-4, is as follows: DAMVIQNPRYQVTQFGKPVTLSCSQTLNHNVMYWYQQKSSQAPKLLFHYYDKDFNNEADTPDNFQSRRPNTSFCFLDIRSPGLGDTAMYLCATSRDMRSEKLFFGSGTQLSVL.

The chain joins TRBV30 to TRBJ2-2; 10 bases fit TRBD2. Germline V lookup: CDR1 GTSNPN, CDR2 SVGIG (reference sequence). This CDR3 has 15 residues. V trimming: 3 bases; J trimming: 8 bases; junction bases outside the gene matches: 9. The DNA for the CDR3 is TGTGCCTGGAGCTATAGCGGGAGGAGTGGAGGGGAGCTGTTTTTT. This encodes CAWSYSGRSGGELFF.

This chain uses TRBV6-6 with TRBJ1-3, with 10 positions matching TRBD1. From germline, CDR1 is MNHNY and CDR2 SVGAGI (reference sequence). Trimming removed 8 bases from V and 0 bases from J; junction bases left unmatched: 7. CDR3 size: 16 residues. In DNA, the CDR3 is TGTGCCAGCGTAGGGACAGGGGCTCACTCTGGAAACACCATATATTTT. Its protein product is CASVGTGAHSGNTIYF.

This clone was seen a few times. The chain joins TRBV27 to TRBJ2-7, with a tentative D call TRBD2 (7 bases). In germline, CDR1 is MNHEY, CDR2 SMNVEV (reference sequence). This CDR3 has 15 residues. V was pared by 5 bases and J by 4 bases, with 18 bases between. CDR3 region: CASSPPQQGGYEQYF. In DNA, the CDR3 is TGTGCCAGCAGTCCACCCCAACAGGGAGGGTACGAGCAGTACTTC.

This chain uses TRBV1 with TRBJ2-5; the DNA was not used to check the table's D call, TRBD2. TRBV1 is a pseudogene. The CDR3 consists of 13 residues. CDR3 DNA sequence: TGCACCAGCAGCCGGGTCGGCGGGGAGACCCAGTACTTC. Protein sequence: CTSSRVGGETQYF.

The gene calls are TRBV11-3 and TRBJ2-5; tentatively, D is TRBD2 (6 bases). In germline, CDR1 is SGHNT, CDR2 YENEEA. This CDR3 spans 15 amino acids. The V end lost 1 base, the J end lost 4 bases, and 13 bases lay between the germline ends. CDR3 nucleotides: TGTGCCAGCAGCTTAGGGGGGGTCAGTGGAGAGACCCAGTACTTC. This sequence encodes CASSLGGVSGETQYF.

The J gene is TRBJ2-7, the V gene TRBV5-4, with 9 positions matching TRBD2. The CDR3 extends over 15 amino acids. J lost 0 bases, V lost 4 bases, and 5 bases had no gene match. Germline V lookup: CDR1 SGHNT, CDR2 YYREEE (reference sequence). CDR3 sequence reads: CASSKAGGSSYEQYF. CDR3 in DNA: TGTGCCAGCAGCAAAGCGGGGGGCAGCTCCTACGAGCAGTACTTC.

This clone was recorded a few times. The chain links TRBV29-1 to TRBJ1-1; 9 nucleotides match TRBD1. V shed 6 bases and J 3 bases; nucleotides not matched to a gene: 11. The CDR3 has 15 residues. The germline V gene encodes CDR1 SQVTM and CDR2 ANQGSEA. CDR3 bases: TGCAGCGTGAACAATCCGGGACAGGGTGACACTGAAGCTTTCTTT. Its protein product is CSVNNPGQGDTEAFF.

The genes are TRBV5-1 and TRBJ2-1, with 7 bases lining up with TRBD1. CDR3 length: 15 residues. J lost 9 bases, V lost 2 bases, and 11 bases had no gene match. Germline CDR1 and CDR2: SGHRS and YFSETQ. The CDR3 spells CASSLQGSDRAEQFF. The CDR3 coding sequence is TGCGCCAGCAGCTTACAGGGGAGCGATCGGGCTGAGCAGTTCTTC.

This chain joins TRBV7-8 and TRBJ1-2; 10 bases are a match to TRBD1. The CDR3 is made up of 15 amino acids. Germline values: CDR1 SGHVS, CDR2 FQNEAQ. V dropped 7 bases and J dropped 4; count of bases not matched to a gene: 9. CDR3 coding DNA: TGTGCCAGCACCACCTCGACAGGGGGCGGCTATGGCTACACCTTC. Amino acids: CASTTSTGGGYGYTF. Drawing the rest from reference TRBV7-8 and TRBJ1-2, the complete variable domain is GAGVSQSPRYKVAKRGQDVALRCDPISGHVSLFWYQQALGQGPEFLTYFQNEAQLDKSGLPSDRFFAERPEGSVSTLKIQRTQQEDSAVYLCASTTSTGGGYGYTFGSGTRLTVV.

J is TRBJ1-6 and V is TRBV7-8, with D uncertain. Germline assignment: CDR1 SGHVS and CDR2 FQNEAQ. V was trimmed by 2 bases and J by 2 bases, leaving 10 bases between them. The CDR3 extends over 16 amino acids. CDR3 loop: CASSLSWRAYNSPLHF. CDR3 sequence (DNA): TGTGCCAGCAGCTTAAGCTGGAGGGCCTATAATTCACCCCTCCACTTT.